One sample yielded the 27 T cell receptor beta chains listed below, sequenced in a study of shared clonotypes between healthy human individuals. Repertoires were generated with immunoSEQ multiplex PCR, while TCRdb's copy carries only in-frame clones and drops some. The sample has some 2 million clones, about 95% seen once. The naive CD8 subset, CD45RO-negative cells positively selected for CCR7, excluded terminally differentiated effector memory CD45RA+ cells. The sample was naive CD8+ T cells sorted from blood. These receptor sequences come from a man between 18 and 35 years old in good health.

The chain carries TRBV5-6 and TRBJ2-3, with 13 bases identical to TRBD2. Germline assignment: CDR1 SGHDT and CDR2 YYEEEE. Losses at the gene ends were 4 bases for V and 5 bases for J; bases not matched to a gene: 4. The CDR3 length is 15 residues. The DNA for the CDR3 is TGTGCCAGCAGCCACGGGACTAGCGGGGTAGATACGCAGTATTTT. It specifies CASSHGTSGVDTQYF.

The J gene is TRBJ1-5, the V gene TRBV7-9, with a possible D match to TRBD1 (5 bases). This CDR3 has 12 residues. The germline V gene encodes CDR1 SEHNR and CDR2 FQNEAQ (reference sequence). Trimming took 8 bases from V and 1 from J, leaving 6 bases between them. The chain's CDR3 is CASGGSNQPQHF. The CDR3 nucleotides are TGTGCCAGCGGGGGGAGCAATCAGCCCCAGCATTTT.

The V and J genes are TRBV5-1 and TRBJ2-7, with D tentatively TRBD2 (6 bases). CDR3 length: 14 amino acids. Germline CDR1 reads SGHRS; CDR2 reads YFSETQ. Between the trimmed V and J ends, which lost 4 bases and 1 base, there was a span of 12 bases. CDR3 bases: TGCGCCAGCAGCGGGGGGTCAATGTCCTACGAGCAGTACTTC. Residues: CASSGGSMSYEQYF.

A word on this clone: Other DNA variants within this sample encode the same CDR3. V usage is TRBV27 and J usage is TRBJ2-7, with a possible D match to TRBD2 (5 bases). The CDR3 has 12 residues. V lost 2 bases to trimming and J lost 7 bases, with 9 bases between them. Germline assignment: CDR1 MNHEY and CDR2 SMNVEV (reference sequence). CDR3 DNA sequence: TGTGCCAGCAGTTTACCGGGGAGAGAGCAGTACTTC. Its translation is CASSLPGREQYF.

V usage is TRBV9 and J usage is TRBJ1-1; D ambiguous. The ends were cut back, 0 bases at V and 5 bases at J, with 11 bases in the middle. The CDR3 runs to 14 residues. The germline gives CDR1 SGDLS, CDR2 YYNGEE. The CDR3 DNA reads as TGTGCCAGCAGCGTAGGGTTCGTGGCTACTGAAGCTTTCTTT. This encodes CASSVGFVATEAFF.

V usage is TRBV19 and J usage is TRBJ1-2; 10 bases are a match to TRBD1. The V and J ends lost 6 bases and 6 bases, in that order; junction bases with no gene match: 1. This CDR3 has 12 residues. Germline V CDR1 and CDR2: LNHDA, SQIVND (reference sequence). The CDR3 sequence is CASRTGGDGYTF. The CDR3 nucleotides are TGTGCCAGTAGGACAGGGGGCGATGGCTACACCTTC.

The V call is TRBV9, the J call TRBJ2-4; tentatively, D is TRBD1 (5 bases). The germline V and J ends were trimmed by 2 bases and 0 bases, with 9 bases remaining between them. CDR1 is SGDLS, CDR2 YYNGEE, per germline. The length of the CDR3 is 15 residues. Here the CDR3 reads CASSVQGLAKNIQYF. The CDR3 bases are TGTGCCAGCAGCGTGCAGGGTCTAGCCAAAAACATTCAGTACTTC.

A note on this clone: Different DNA sequences within this sample yield the same CDR3. The chain's CDR3 is CASSVGQGAGNTIYF. The CDR3 region has the DNA TGTGCCAGCAGCGTAGGTCAGGGCGCAGGAAACACCATATATTTT. The V gene is TRBV9, the J gene TRBJ1-3, with D possibly TRBD1 on 5 matching bases. V was shortened by 0 bases and J by 4 bases, with 11 bases between the two germline ends. The CDR3 totals 15 residues. Germline CDR1 SGDLS, CDR2 YYNGEE.

The rearrangement uses TRBV7-6 and TRBJ2-5, with TRBD1 matching over 12 bases. The trim removed 4 bases at V and 5 bases at J, leaving 5 bases unmatched. CDR1 is SGHVS, CDR2 FNYEAQ, per germline. The CDR3 runs to 15 residues. DNA for the CDR3: TGTGCCAGCAGCTCCGGGACAGGGGGCTTGGAGACCCAGTACTTC. Protein product: CASSSGTGGLETQYF.

The CDR3 coding sequence is TGTGCCTGGAGGACAGGGGGCTTCTACGAGCAGTACTTC. This gives the protein CAWRTGGFYEQYF. The V and J genes are TRBV30 and TRBJ2-7; 10 bases match TRBD1. The CDR3 is made up of 13 amino acids. Germline V CDR1 and CDR2: GTSNPN, SVGIG (reference sequence). The ends lost 3 bases at V and 3 bases at J; junction bases unmatched: 2.

This chain uses TRBV5-1 with TRBJ2-7; D unresolved. The V and J ends lost 1 base and 5 bases respectively, with 4 bases between them. Germline assignment: CDR1 SGHRS and CDR2 YFSETQ. The CDR3 runs 11 residues. CDR3 protein: CASSLLNEQYF. CDR3 coding DNA: TGCGCCAGCAGCTTGTTAAACGAGCAGTACTTC.

The V and J genes are TRBV10-3 and TRBJ1-1; no clear D. The CDR3 is 15 amino acids. The V end lost 3 bases, the J end lost 0 bases, and 11 bases lay between the germline ends. In germline, CDR1 is ENHRY, CDR2 SYGVKD. For the CDR3, the DNA is TGTGCCATCAGTGACCAAGCCGGGATGAACACTGAAGCTTTCTTT. It translates to CAISDQAGMNTEAFF.

The chain carries TRBV28 and TRBJ2-7, with TRBD1 matching over 7 bases. The CDR3 runs 13 residues. CDR1 and CDR2 from the germline V gene are MDHEN and SYDVKM. V shed 4 bases, J shed 6 bases, and the junction held 6 bases outside the gene matches. This CDR3 reads CASSSIQGPEQYF. CDR3 nucleotides: TGTGCCAGCAGTTCGATACAGGGGCCCGAGCAGTACTTC.

This chain joins TRBV7-6 and TRBJ2-3, with 7 bases aligning to TRBD2. The CDR3 length is 15 residues. Germline trimming cut 2 bases from V and 2 bases from J; bases unmatched to any gene: 4. The V gene's germline CDR1 is SGHVS and CDR2 FNYEAQ. The CDR3, as DNA: TGTGCCAGCAGCTTAACTCTAGCGGACACAGATACGCAGTATTTT. Its protein is CASSLTLADTDTQYF.

This clone has only one observation. J is TRBJ2-7 and V is TRBV28; 11 bases match TRBD1. V shed 6 bases and J 2 bases; nucleotides not matched to a gene: 6. The V gene's germline CDR1 is MDHEN and CDR2 SYDVKM. The CDR3 is 15 amino acids. The CDR3 DNA follows: TGTGCCAGCAGGGGACAGGGGGACCTTACCTACGAGCAGTACTTC. It codes for CASRGQGDLTYEQYF. The full variable domain, in which reference TRBV28 and TRBJ2-7 provide the parts outside the CDR3, is DVKVTQSSRYLVKRTGEKVFLECVQDMDHENMFWYRQDPGLGLRLIYFSYDVKMKEKGDIPEGYSVSREKKERFSLILESASTNQTSMYLCASRGQGDLTYEQYFGPGTRLTVT.

The rearrangement joins TRBV28 to TRBJ2-7; the D call may be TRBD1 or TRBD2 (5 bases each). The germline CDR1 and CDR2 sequences are MDHEN and SYDVKM. V dropped 5 bases and J dropped 3 bases, with 17 bases sitting between them. The CDR3 loop spans 15 amino acids. CDR3 sequence: CASSLTGTTSYEQYF. CDR3 coding DNA: TGTGCCAGCAGTCTAACCGGGACGACGAGCTACGAGCAGTACTTC.

This clone was counted once. This sample also contains other DNA sequences that code for the same CDR3. V usage is TRBV28 and J usage is TRBJ1-5, with D possibly being TRBD1 (6 bases). Germline V gene lookup returns CDR1 MDHEN and CDR2 SYDVKM. V lost 6 bases, J lost 5 bases, and 14 bases lay in between. There are 14 residues in the CDR3. Written as DNA, the CDR3 is TGTGCCAGCAGCCTCAGGGGTCCCTATCAGCCCCAGCATTTT. The encoded protein is CASSLRGPYQPQHF.

Comments on this clone: Different DNA sequences within this sample yield the same CDR3. This chain joins TRBV9 and TRBJ1-1; D unclear. Germline V gene data show CDR1 as SGDLS and CDR2 as YYNGEE. V was trimmed by 0 bases and J by 0 bases, leaving 6 bases between them. This CDR3 contains 14 residues. The CDR3 sequence is CASSVGLMNTEAFF. CDR3 coding DNA: TGTGCCAGCAGCGTAGGCCTAATGAACACTGAAGCTTTCTTT.

This sequence joins TRBV6-1 and TRBJ1-2, with D unclear. Trimming shortened V by 2 bases and J by 4 bases, and 14 bases separated the two germline ends. CDR1 is MNHNS, CDR2 SASEGT, per germline. The CDR3 has 15 amino acids. CDR3 nucleotide sequence: TGTGCCAGCAGTGAACAGCCTGACCCGCTCTATGGCTACACCTTC. This encodes CASSEQPDPLYGYTF.

This clone came up a few times. The rearrangement uses TRBV29-1 and TRBJ2-7, with D perhaps matching TRBD2 (6 bases). Deletions cut 5 bases from V and 6 bases from J, with 17 bases between. CDR3 length: 13 residues. Germline lookup yields CDR1 SQVTM and CDR2 ANQGSEA. The CDR3 region is CSVLRDSSVEQYF. In nucleotides, the CDR3 is TGCAGCGTTCTGAGGGACTCCTCAGTCGAGCAGTACTTC.

As for this clone: Other DNA sequences in the same sample also yield this CDR3. CDR3 DNA: TGTGCCAGCAGCTTGGACGGCGACTATGGCTACACCTTC. Its translation is CASSLDGDYGYTF. The chain couples TRBV5-6 to TRBJ1-2; D unclear. V was clipped by 0 bases and J by 3 bases, with 6 bases between them. Germline values: CDR1 SGHDT, CDR2 YYEEEE. The length of the CDR3 is 13 residues. Variable domain in full (rest from reference TRBV5-6 and TRBJ1-2): DAGVTQSPTHLIKTRGQQVTLRCSPKSGHDTVSWYQQALGQGPQFIFQYYEEEERQRGNFPDRFSGHQFPNYSSELNVNALLLGDSALYLCASSLDGDYGYTFGSGTRLTVV.

The gene calls are TRBV10-3 and TRBJ2-3, with TRBD2 matching over 10 bases. Germline V CDR1 and CDR2: ENHRY, SYGVKD. The CDR3 runs to 14 residues. Trimming at V came to 6 bases and at J to 4 bases, leaving 4 bases not matched to a gene. The CDR3 sequence: CAIRPLAGADTQYF. CDR3 bases: TGTGCCATCAGACCCCTAGCGGGGGCAGATACGCAGTATTTT.

About this clone: Other nucleotide sequences in the sample specify the same CDR3. V is TRBV11-2 and J is TRBJ2-1; D is perhaps TRBD2 (5 bases). Looked up from germline, CDR1 is SGHAT and CDR2 is FQNNGV. The CDR3 is 15 residues long. V lost 3 bases and J lost 0, with 9 bases in between. Written as DNA, the CDR3 is TGTGCCAGCAGCTTGGACTCTAGCTCCTACAATGAGCAGTTCTTC. Residues: CASSLDSSSYNEQFF.

The chain recombines TRBV27 with TRBJ2-1; 9 positions match TRBD1. Unmatched junction bases numbered 2, after V lost 3 bases and J lost 8 bases. Germline loops: CDR1 MNHEY, CDR2 SMNVEV (reference sequence). The CDR3 has 13 amino acids. The DNA of the CDR3 is TGTGCCAGCAGTTTGGGACAGGGCCATGAGCAGTTCTTC. Its translation: CASSLGQGHEQFF.

This chain links TRBV10-2 with TRBJ2-1, with TRBD2 identical over 7 bases. Germline-derived CDR1 and CDR2 are WSHSY and SAAADI. The CDR3 spans 16 residues. Trimming took 1 base from V and 6 from J; bases not matched to a gene: 9. The CDR3 is CASSEFLGRAGNEQFF. Written as DNA, the CDR3 is TGCGCCAGCAGTGAGTTCCTAGGGAGGGCCGGCAATGAGCAGTTCTTC.

V usage is TRBV5-4 and J usage is TRBJ2-7; no clear D. The germline V and J ends were trimmed by 4 bases and 5 bases, with 16 bases remaining between them. Germline V gene lookup returns CDR1 SGHNT and CDR2 YYREEE (reference sequence). The CDR3 sequence is 14 residues long. CDR3 residues: CASSAGTSAHEQYF. CDR3 sequence (DNA): TGTGCCAGCAGCGCAGGTACCTCGGCCCACGAGCAGTACTTC.

The DNA for the CDR3 is TGTGCCAGCTCACCACCGGTTTACGACAATGAGCAGTTCTTC. This codes for CASSPPVYDNEQFF. V usage is TRBV18 and J usage is TRBJ2-1; D remains ambiguous. Trimming cost V 0 bases and J 5 bases, with 8 bases left between them. Germline assignment: CDR1 KGHSH and CDR2 LQKENI. The CDR3 has 14 residues.